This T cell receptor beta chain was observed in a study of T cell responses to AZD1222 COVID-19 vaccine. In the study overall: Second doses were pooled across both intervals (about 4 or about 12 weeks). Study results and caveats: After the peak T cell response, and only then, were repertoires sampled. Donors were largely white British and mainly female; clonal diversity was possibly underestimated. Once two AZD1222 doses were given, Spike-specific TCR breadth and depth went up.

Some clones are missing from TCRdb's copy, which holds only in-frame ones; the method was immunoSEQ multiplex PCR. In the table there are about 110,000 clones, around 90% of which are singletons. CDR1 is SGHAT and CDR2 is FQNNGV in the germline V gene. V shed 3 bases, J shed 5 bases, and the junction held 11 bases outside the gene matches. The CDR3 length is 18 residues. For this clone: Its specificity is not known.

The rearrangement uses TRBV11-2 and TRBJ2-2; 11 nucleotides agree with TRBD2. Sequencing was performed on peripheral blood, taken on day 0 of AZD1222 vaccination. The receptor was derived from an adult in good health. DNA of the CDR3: TGTGCCAGCAGCTTTGGATTAGCGGGGGGGCCGGAGACCGGGGAGCTGTTTTTT. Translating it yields CASSFGLAGGPETGELFF.